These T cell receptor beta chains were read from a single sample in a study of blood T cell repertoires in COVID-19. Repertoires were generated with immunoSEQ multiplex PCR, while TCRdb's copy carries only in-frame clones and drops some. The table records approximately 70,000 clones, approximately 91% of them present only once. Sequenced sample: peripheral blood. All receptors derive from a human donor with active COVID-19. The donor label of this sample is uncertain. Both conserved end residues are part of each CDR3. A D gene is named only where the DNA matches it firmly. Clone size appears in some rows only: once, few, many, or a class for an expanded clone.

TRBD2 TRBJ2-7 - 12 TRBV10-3 TGTGCCATCAGTGGGGAGGGGACCGAGCAGTACTTC CAISGEGTEQYF
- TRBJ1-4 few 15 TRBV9 TGTGCCAGCAGCGCCTACAGCTCAACTAATGAAAAACTGTTTTTT CASSAYSSTNEKLFF
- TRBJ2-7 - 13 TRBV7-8 TGTGCCAGCAGCTTAGCGGGAGCCTACGAGCAGTACTTC CASSLAGAYEQYF
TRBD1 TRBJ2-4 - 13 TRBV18 TGTGCCAGCTCACCGCACGATGGACAGGTTCAGTACTTC CASSPHDGQVQYF
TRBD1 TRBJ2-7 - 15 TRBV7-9 TGTGCCAGCAGCTCCGACAGGGGTCCCTCCTACGAGCAGTACTTC CASSSDRGPSYEQYF
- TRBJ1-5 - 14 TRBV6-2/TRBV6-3 TGTGCCAGCAGTACACAGGGAGGGGGTCAGCCCCAGCATTTT CASSTQGGGQPQHF
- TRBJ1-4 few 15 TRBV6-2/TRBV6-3 TGTGCCAGCAGTTCCACCACAGGGATGAGTGAAAAACTGTTTTTT CASSSTTGMSEKLFF
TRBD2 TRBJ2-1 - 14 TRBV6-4 TGTGCCAGCAGTGAAACGGGAGGCAACAATGAGCAGTTCTTC CASSETGGNNEQFF
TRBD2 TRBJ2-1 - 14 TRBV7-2 TGTGCCAGCAGCCCGGGACTAAGGTTCAATGAGCAGTTCTTC CASSPGLRFNEQFF
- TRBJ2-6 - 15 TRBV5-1 TGCGCCAGCAGCTTGGCAGGGGCTGGGGCCAACGTCCTGACTTTC CASSLAGAGANVLTF
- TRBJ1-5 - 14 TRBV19 TGTGCCAGTAGTTCGGGTCAGTTCAATCAGCCCCAGCATTTT CASSSGQFNQPQHF
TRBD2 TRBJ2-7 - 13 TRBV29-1 TGCAGCGTTGTTAGCGGGTTCTCCTACGAGCAGTACTTC CSVVSGFSYEQYF
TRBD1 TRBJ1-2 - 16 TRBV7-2 TGTGCCAGCAGCTTACCCCCACAGGGGGTTGACTATGGCTACACCTTC CASSLPPQGVDYGYTF
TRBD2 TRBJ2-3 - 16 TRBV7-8 TGTGCCAGCAGCTCGAGGACTAGCGGGAGTGCGGATACGCAGTATTTT CASSSRTSGSADTQYF
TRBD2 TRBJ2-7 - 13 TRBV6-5 TGTGCCAGCAGTCACGGGAGGTTATACGAGCAGTACTTC CASSHGRLYEQYF
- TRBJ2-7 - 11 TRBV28 TGTGCCAGCGTTACATCCTACGAGCAGTACTTC CASVTSYEQYF
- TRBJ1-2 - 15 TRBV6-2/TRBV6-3 TGTGCCAGCAGCCCAACTTCCGGGGGAGACTATGGCTACACCTTC CASSPTSGGDYGYTF
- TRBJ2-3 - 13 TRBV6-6 TGTGCCAGCTGCGAGCGCTCCACAGATACGCAGTATTTT CASCERSTDTQYF
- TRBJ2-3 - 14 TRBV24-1 TGTGCCACCAGCGACAGGATACCCGGGGATACGCAGTATTTT CATSDRIPGDTQYF
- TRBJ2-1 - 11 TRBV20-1 TGCAGTGCTCCCACCTACAATGAGCAGTTCTTC CSAPTYNEQFF
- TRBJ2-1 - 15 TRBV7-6 TGTGCCAGCAGCTTAGGAGGGCTGGGGTACAATGAGCAGTTCTTC CASSLGGLGYNEQFF
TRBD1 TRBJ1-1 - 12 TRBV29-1 TGCAGCGTAGACAGGGTGATCACTGAAGCTTTCTTT CSVDRVITEAFF
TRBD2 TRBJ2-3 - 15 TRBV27 TGTGCCAGCAGTGCCGGCCGGGGGGGGCCAGATACGCAGTATTTT CASSAGRGGPDTQYF
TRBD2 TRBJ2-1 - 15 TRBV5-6 TGTGCCAGCAGCCTCGGGACTAGCGGGAGTCGTGAGCAGTTCTTC CASSLGTSGSREQFF
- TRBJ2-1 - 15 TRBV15 TGTGCCACCAGCAGAGATTTAGCGGCGTCCGATGAGCAGTTCTTC CATSRDLAASDEQFF
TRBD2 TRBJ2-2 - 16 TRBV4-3 TGCGCCAGCAGCCAAGTAGCGGGAATCAACACCGGGGAGCTGTTTTTT CASSQVAGINTGELFF
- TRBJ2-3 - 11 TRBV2 TGTGCCAGCAGTGACTTAGATACGCAGTATTTT CASSDLDTQYF
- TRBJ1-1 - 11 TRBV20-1 TGCAGTGCCCGCAGGGAAACTGAAGCTTTCTTT CSARRETEAFF
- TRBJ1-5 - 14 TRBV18 TGTGCCAGCTCACCTTCCACGGGGGATCAGCCCCAGCATTTT CASSPSTGDQPQHF
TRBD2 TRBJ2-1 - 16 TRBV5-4 TGTGCCAGCAGCCCCAGTAGCGGGCAGGCATACAATGAGCAGTTCTTC CASSPSSGQAYNEQFF
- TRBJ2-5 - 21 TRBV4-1 TGCGCCAGCAGCCAAATTCTTGCAGGGCAGGGATGGGGTACATTAGGAGAGACCCAGTACTTC CASSQILAGQGWGTLGETQYF
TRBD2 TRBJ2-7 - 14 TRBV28 TGTGCCAGCAGTTTAACTAGCGGGACCTACGAGCAGTACTTC CASSLTSGTYEQYF
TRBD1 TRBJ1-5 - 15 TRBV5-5 TGTGCCAGCAGCCCCGGGACAGGCCTAAATCAGCCCCAGCATTTT CASSPGTGLNQPQHF
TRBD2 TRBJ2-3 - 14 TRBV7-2 TGTGCCAGCAGCTCGACTAGCGGGAGATCTACGCAGTATTTT CASSSTSGRSTQYF
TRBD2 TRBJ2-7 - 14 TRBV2 TGTGCCAGCAGGGGGGGACTAGCGGGAAACGAGCAGTACTTC CASRGGLAGNEQYF
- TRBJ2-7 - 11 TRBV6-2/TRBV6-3 TGTGCCAGCAGTTACTTGAGGGAGCAGTACTTC CASSYLREQYF
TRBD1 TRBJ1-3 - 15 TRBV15 TGTGCCACCAGCAGAGACACAGGGGGCGGAAACACCATATATTTT CATSRDTGGGNTIYF
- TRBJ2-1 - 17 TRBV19 TGTGCCGCCCGCGGCAATAGCGGAGGGGACTCCTACAATGAGCAGTTCTTC CAARGNSGGDSYNEQFF
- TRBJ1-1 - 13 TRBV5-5 TGTGCCAGCAGCTTGAACAGCTACACTGAAGCTTTCTTT CASSLNSYTEAFF
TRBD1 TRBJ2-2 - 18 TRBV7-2 TGTGCCAGCAGCTCGGGACAGGGGTCCCATCGTTTGGCCGGGGAGCTGTTTTTT CASSSGQGSHRLAGELFF
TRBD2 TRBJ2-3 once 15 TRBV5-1 TGCGCCAGCAGCTTGGAGCGGGGAGAAGTAGATACGCAGTATTTT CASSLERGEVDTQYF